This T cell receptor beta chain came from a study of blood T cell repertoires in COVID-19. Overall study context: COVID-19 samples, acute and convalescent, were from the United States, Italy and Spain.

Libraries were prepared by immunoSEQ multiplex PCR; TCRdb keeps only in-frame clonotypes and omits some of them. The profile shows some 220,000 clones, 75% to 85% of them singletons. The germline gives CDR1 SGDLS, CDR2 YYNGEE. V lost 0 bases, J lost 6 bases, and 12 bases lay in between. The CDR3 sequence is 15 residues long. The sequence came from a human donor in a cohort sampled during active COVID-19. The chain is built from TRBV9 and TRBJ2-2; maybe TRBD2 (6 bases). Sequenced material: peripheral blood. The CDR3 sequence: CASSVATSLSGELFF. The CDR3 region has the DNA TGTGCCAGCAGCGTAGCTACTAGCTTGTCCGGGGAGCTGTTTTTT.